This T cell receptor beta chain was captured in a study of response to subunit inactivated influenza vaccine. This clonotype was detected only a few times. TCRdb reprocessed the RT-PCR reads with MiXCR, giving one entry per CDR3 protein. This table has roughly 540,000 distinct CDR3 sequences, 20% to 25% appearing once. This CDR3 region has 15 residues. V gave up 2 bases and J gave up 0 bases; unmatched junction bases: 4. Germline assignment: CDR1 SGHRS and CDR2 YFSETQ. This sample also appeared in a second study, on T cells expressing NK-cell markers. As reported in that work: UMI-tagged 5'RACE template switching yielded the TCR beta cDNA. Restriction of the sorted population to alpha-beta TCR T cells was achieved in several experiments with an anti-gamma-delta TCR antibody. More than 5 donors carried dominant NKG2C+ clonotypes that made up about 1.0-7.5% of their CD8+ T cells.

The input for sequencing was CD4+ T cells sorted from PBMCs, taken 11 to 12 days after vaccination. The chain couples TRBV5-1 to TRBJ2-7; the match to TRBD1 covers 8 bases. The TCR was taken from a man aged 45-60 years who received an inactivated influenza vaccine. CDR3 in DNA: TGCGCCAGCAGCTTTTGGACAGGGAGCTCCTACGAGCAGTACTTC. This sequence encodes CASSFWTGSSYEQYF.